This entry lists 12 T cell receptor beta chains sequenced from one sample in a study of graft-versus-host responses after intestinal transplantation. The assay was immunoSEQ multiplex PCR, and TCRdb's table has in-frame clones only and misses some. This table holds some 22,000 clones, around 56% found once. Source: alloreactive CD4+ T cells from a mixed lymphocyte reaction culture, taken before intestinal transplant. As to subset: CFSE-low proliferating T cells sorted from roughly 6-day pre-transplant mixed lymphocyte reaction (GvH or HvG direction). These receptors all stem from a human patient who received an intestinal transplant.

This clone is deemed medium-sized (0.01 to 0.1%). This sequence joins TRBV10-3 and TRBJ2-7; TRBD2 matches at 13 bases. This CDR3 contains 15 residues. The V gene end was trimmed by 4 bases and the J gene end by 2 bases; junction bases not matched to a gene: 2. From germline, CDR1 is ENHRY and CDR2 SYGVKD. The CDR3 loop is CAISGGLAGTYEQYF. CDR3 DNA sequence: TGTGCCATCAGTGGGGGACTAGCGGGGACCTACGAGCAGTACTTC.

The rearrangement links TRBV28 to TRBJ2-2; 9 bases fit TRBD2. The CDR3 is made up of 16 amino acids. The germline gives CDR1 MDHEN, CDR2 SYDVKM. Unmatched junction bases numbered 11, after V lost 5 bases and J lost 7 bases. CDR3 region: CASSGSGAGGHGELFF. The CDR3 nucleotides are TGTGCCAGCAGTGGGTCTGGAGCGGGAGGTCACGGGGAGCTGTTTTTT.

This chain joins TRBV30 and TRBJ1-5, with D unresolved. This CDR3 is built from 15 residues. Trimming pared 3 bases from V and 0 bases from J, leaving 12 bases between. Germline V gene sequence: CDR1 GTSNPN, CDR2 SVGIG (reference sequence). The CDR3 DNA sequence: TGTGCCTGGAGGGTACGGGTCTGTAGCAATCAGCCCCAGCATTTT. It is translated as CAWRVRVCSNQPQHF.

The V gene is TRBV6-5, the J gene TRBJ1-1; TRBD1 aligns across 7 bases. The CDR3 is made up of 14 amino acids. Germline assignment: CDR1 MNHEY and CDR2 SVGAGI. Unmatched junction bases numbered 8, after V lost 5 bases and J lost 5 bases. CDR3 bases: TGTGCCAGCAGTACCAGGGGGAGTTGGACTGAAGCTTTCTTT. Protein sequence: CASSTRGSWTEAFF.

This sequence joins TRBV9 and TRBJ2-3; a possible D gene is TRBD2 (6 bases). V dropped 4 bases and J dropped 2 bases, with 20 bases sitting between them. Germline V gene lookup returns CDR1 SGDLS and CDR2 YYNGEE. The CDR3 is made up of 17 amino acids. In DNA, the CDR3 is TGTGCCAGCAGCCCCACCGGGGGATTACTACTCACAGATACGCAGTATTTT. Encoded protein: CASSPTGGLLLTDTQYF.

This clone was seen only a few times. CDR3 nucleotide sequence: TGTGCCAGCCAGCGGGATAGCTCCTACAATGAGCAGTTCTTC. Its translation: CASQRDSSYNEQFF. The rearrangement uses TRBV10-3 and TRBJ2-1; 7 bases map to TRBD2. Looked up from germline, CDR1 is ENHRY and CDR2 is SYGVKD. The CDR3 runs to 14 residues. The junction had 6 bases not matched to a gene; V was cut back by 10 bases and J by 0 bases.

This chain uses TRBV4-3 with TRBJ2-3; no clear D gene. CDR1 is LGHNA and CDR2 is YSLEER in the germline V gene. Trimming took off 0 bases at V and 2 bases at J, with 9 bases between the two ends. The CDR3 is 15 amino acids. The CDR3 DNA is TGCGCCAGCAGCCAAGATGGCCAGATCACAGATACGCAGTATTTT. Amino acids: CASSQDGQITDTQYF.

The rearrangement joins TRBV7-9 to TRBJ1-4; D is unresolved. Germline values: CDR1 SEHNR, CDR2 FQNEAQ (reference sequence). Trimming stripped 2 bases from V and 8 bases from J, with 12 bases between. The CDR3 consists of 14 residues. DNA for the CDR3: TGTGCCAGCAGCTTACTCGGGTCGGGGGAAAAACTGTTTTTT. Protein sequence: CASSLLGSGEKLFF.

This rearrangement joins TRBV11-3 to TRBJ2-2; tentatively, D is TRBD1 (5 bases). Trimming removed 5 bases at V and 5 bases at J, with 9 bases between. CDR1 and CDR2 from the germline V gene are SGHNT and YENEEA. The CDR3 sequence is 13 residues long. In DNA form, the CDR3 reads TGTGCCAGCAGCACAGGACCTACCGGGGAGCTGTTTTTT. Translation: CASSTGPTGELFF.

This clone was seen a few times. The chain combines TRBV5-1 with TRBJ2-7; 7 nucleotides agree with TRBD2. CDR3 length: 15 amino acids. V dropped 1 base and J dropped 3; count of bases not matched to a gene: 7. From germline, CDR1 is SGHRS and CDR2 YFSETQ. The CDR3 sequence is CASSLLAGGNYEQYF. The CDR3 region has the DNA TGCGCCAGCAGCTTGCTAGCCGGGGGGAACTACGAGCAGTACTTC.

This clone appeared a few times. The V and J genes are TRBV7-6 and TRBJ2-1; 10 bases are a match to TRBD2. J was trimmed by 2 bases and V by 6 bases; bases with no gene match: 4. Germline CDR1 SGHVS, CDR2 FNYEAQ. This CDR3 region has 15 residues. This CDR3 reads CASRRLAGAYNEQFF. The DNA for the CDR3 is TGTGCCAGCAGAAGGCTAGCGGGGGCCTACAATGAGCAGTTCTTC.

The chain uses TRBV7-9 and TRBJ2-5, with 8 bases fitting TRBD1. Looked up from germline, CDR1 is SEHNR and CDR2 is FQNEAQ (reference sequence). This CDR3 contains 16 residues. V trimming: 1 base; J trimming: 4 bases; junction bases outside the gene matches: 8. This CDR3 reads CASSLVPPDRAETQYF. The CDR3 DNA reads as TGTGCCAGCAGCTTAGTGCCCCCGGACAGGGCAGAGACCCAGTACTTC.